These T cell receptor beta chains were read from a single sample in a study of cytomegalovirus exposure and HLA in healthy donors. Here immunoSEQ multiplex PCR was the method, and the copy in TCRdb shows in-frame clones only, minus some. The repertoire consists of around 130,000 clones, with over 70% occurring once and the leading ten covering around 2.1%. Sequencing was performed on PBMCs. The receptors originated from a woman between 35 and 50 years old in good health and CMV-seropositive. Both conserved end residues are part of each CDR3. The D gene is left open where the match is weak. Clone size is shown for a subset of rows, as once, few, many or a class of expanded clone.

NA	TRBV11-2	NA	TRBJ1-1	TGTGCCAGCAGCTTATCAGGGTTGAACACTGAAGCTTTCTTT	CASSLSGLNTEAFF
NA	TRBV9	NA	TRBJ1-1	TGTGCCAGCAGCGTAGTTACGGGGAACACTGAAGCTTTCTTT	CASSVVTGNTEAFF
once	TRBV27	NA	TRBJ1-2	TGTGCCAGCAGTTCCAGAGCGACAGACTATGGCTACACCTTC	CASSSRATDYGYTF
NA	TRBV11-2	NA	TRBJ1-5	TGTGCCAGCAGCTTGACAGATAGCAATCAGCCCCAGCATTTT	CASSLTDSNQPQHF
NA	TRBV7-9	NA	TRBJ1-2	TGTGCCAGCAGCTTAGTCCTACAGGGTAGTGGCTACACCTTC	CASSLVLQGSGYTF
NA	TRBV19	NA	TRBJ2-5	TGTGCCAGTAGTATAATGTCTTCGGGTAGCGGATACCAAGAGACCCAGTACTTC	CASSIMSSGSGYQETQYF
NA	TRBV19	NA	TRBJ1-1	TGTGCCAGTGCTATCGCGGACAAGAACACTGAAGCTTTCTTT	CASAIADKNTEAFF
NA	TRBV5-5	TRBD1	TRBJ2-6	TGTGCCAGCAGCTCTGGACAGGGGGTCTCTGGGGCCAACGTCCTGACTTTC	CASSSGQGVSGANVLTF
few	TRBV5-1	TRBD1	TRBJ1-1	TGCGCCAGCAGCATAGGACAGGGGTATGGTGGAATAACTGAAGCTTTCTTT	CASSIGQGYGGITEAFF
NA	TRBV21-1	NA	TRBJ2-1	TGTGCCAGCAGCGGCCGGGACAGGGGACTAGCGGGGGTGAATGAGCAGTTCTTC	CASSGRDRGLAGVNEQFF
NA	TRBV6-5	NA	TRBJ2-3	TGTGCCAGCAGTTACTCAAGCACTATAGATACGCAGTATTTT	CASSYSSTIDTQYF
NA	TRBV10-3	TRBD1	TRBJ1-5	TGTGCCATCAGTGAGTCGGACAGGGCGACCAATCAGCCCCAGCATTTT	CAISESDRATNQPQHF
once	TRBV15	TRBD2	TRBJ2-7	TGTGCCACCAGTTTTCGACGACGGGGGGGAGGCTCCTACGAGCAGTACTTC	CATSFRRRGGGSYEQYF
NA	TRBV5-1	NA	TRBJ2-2	TGCGCCAGCAGCTTGGGACACCTGAACACCGGGGAGCTGTTTTTT	CASSLGHLNTGELFF
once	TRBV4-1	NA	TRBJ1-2	TGCGCCAGCAGCCAAGATTCGAACAGGATGGTTACCTTC	CASSQDSNRMVTF
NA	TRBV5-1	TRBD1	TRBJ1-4	TGCGCCAGCAGTAGGACAGGCTCAACTAATGAAAAACTGTTTTTT	CASSRTGSTNEKLFF
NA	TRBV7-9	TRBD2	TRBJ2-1	TGTGCCAGCAGCTTGGGACTAGCGGGAGGGTCGATCGTCGATGAGCAGTTCTTC	CASSLGLAGGSIVDEQFF
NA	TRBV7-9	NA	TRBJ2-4	TGTGCCAGCAGCTTTGACAGTCTAGCCAAAAACATTCAGTACTTC	CASSFDSLAKNIQYF
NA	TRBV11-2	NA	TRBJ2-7	TGTGCCAGCAGCTTATCCCCTAGCAGCGAGCAGTACTTC	CASSLSPSSEQYF
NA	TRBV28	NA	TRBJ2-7	TGTGCCAGCAGTTTACTAGCAATCTACGAGCAGTACTTC	CASSLLAIYEQYF
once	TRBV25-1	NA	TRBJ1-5	TGTGCCAGCAGTGAAGCAGGGGTGAGGCAGCCCCAGCATTTT	CASSEAGVRQPQHF
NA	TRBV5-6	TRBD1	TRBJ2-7	TGTGCCAGCAGCTTGGAACAGGGGGGAATACACGAGCAGTACTTC	CASSLEQGGIHEQYF
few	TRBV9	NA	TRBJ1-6	TGTGCCAGCAGCGTAGGCAGGGATAATTCACCCCTCCACTTT	CASSVGRDNSPLHF
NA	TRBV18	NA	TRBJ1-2	TGTGCCAGCTCACCACTAAGAGGGATTGGCTACACCTTC	CASSPLRGIGYTF
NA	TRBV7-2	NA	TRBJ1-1	TGTGCCAGCAGCCATCAGGGTAGGGGGAGGGGGACTGAAGCTTTCTTT	CASSHQGRGRGTEAFF
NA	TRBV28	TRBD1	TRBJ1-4	TGTGCCAGCAGTACACCGGGACAGGGGGCAACTAATGAAAAACTGTTTTTT	CASSTPGQGATNEKLFF
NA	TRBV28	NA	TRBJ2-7	TGTGCCAGCCTAACAGGGCACTCCTACGAGCAGTACTTC	CASLTGHSYEQYF
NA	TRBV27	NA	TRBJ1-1	TGTGCCAGCAGGGGCGGTGTTTGGGGGCAGACTGAAGCTTTCTTT	CASRGGVWGQTEAFF